This TCR beta chain stems from a study of CD8+CD57+ T cells in acquired aplastic anemia. With 3 bases removed from V and 0 bases from J, the gap between germline ends came to 6 bases. Germline V lookup: CDR1 WSHSY, CDR2 SAAADI. CDR3 length equals 15 residues. Patients selected for sequencing had displayed CD8+CD57+ cell expansion by flow cytometry. Genomic DNA served as template for TCR beta VDJ and CDR3 profiling. TCRdb re-called the reads with MiXCR, one entry per CDR3 protein. The table shows about 180,000 distinct CDR3 sequences, with roughly 60% occurring only once. The source material was sorted CD4+, CD8+, or CD8+CD57+ T cells (not recorded which) from PBMCs. This TCR derives from a human donor with aplastic anemia. The chain has TRBV10-2 and TRBJ2-6; D remains ambiguous. CDR3 nucleotides: TGCGCCAGCAGTGACAAGGTCTCTGGGGCCAACGTCCTGACTTTC. It specifies CASSDKVSGANVLTF.